This record concerns one T cell receptor (beta chain) sequence. What it binds is not known. The data belong to a study of T cell clones after liver transplantation. Study at large: TCRbeta sequencing after a pre-transplant mixed lymphocyte reaction identified graft-donor-reactive clones, later tracked in post-transplant blood. As an antigen-independent comparator, third-party-reactive TCRbeta sequences came from pre-transplant mixed lymphocyte reactions. Without induction therapy, subjects received standard immunosuppression until 12-24 months post-transplant.

V lost 7 bases, J lost 2 bases, and 12 bases stayed unmatched. The germline V gene has CDR1 SGHNT and CDR2 YYREEE (reference sequence). This CDR3 has 17 residues. Notes on the study in general: Rather than being deleted, graft donor-reactive T cells may have moved into the graft.

Produced via immunoSEQ multiplex PCR; TCRdb's table is partial and in-frame only. The sample lists tens of thousands of clones, 80% occurring once. This sample comprised CD4+ T cells from blood, obtained 12 months after liver transplant. This TCR derives from a human patient who received a liver transplant. Among the T cells, some may be from the graft donor. The V call is TRBV5-4, the J call TRBJ2-6; 7 bases align to TRBD1. This chain's CDR3 is CASRRQGALTGANVLTF. The CDR3 coding sequence is TGTGCCAGCCGTAGACAGGGTGCCTTGACTGGGGCCAACGTCCTGACTTTC.